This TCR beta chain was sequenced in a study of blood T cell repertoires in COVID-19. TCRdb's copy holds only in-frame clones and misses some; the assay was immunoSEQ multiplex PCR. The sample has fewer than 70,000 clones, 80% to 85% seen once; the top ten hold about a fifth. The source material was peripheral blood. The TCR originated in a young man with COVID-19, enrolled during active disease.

CDR3 amino acids: CASSFSGEGTGVTDTQYF. CDR3 sequence (DNA): TGTGCCAGCAGCTTCTCCGGGGAAGGGACAGGGGTTACAGATACGCAGTATTTT. This chain connects TRBV12-1 to TRBJ2-3; the D call of TRBD1 is as the table states it, not checked on the DNA. TRBV12-1 is noted as a pseudogene. The CDR3 totals 18 residues.